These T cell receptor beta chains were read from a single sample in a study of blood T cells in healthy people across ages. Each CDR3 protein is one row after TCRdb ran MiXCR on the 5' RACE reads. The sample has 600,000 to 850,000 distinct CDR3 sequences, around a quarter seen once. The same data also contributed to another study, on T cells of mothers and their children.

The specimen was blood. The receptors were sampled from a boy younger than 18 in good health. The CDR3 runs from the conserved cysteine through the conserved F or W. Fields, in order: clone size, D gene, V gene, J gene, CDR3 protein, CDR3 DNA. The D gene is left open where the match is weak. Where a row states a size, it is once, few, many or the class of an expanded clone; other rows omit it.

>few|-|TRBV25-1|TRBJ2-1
CASSESGTEQFF
TGTGCCAGCAGTGAATCCGGGACAGAGCAGTTCTTC
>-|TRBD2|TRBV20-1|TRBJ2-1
CSPGGEVEQFF
TGCAGCCCCGGGGGGGAGGTTGAGCAGTTCTTC
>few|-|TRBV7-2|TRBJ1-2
CASSSRAAGGYTF
TGTGCCAGCAGCTCTAGAGCCGCGGGGGGCTACACCTTC
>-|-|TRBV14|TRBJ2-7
CASSQAAGQAQYF
TGTGCCAGCAGCCAAGCTGCCGGACAAGCGCAGTACTTC
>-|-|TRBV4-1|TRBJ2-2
CASSQRSGGNTGELFF
TGCGCCAGCAGCCAGAGGAGCGGAGGGAACACCGGGGAGCTGTTTTTT
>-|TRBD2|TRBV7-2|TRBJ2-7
CASSLSGRSNYEQYF
TGTGCCAGCAGCTTAAGCGGGAGGTCCAACTACGAGCAGTACTTC
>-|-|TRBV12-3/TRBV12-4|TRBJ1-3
CASSPTRGPSGNTIYF
TGTGCCAGCAGTCCCACCAGGGGTCCCTCTGGAAACACCATATATTTT
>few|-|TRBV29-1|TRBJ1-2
CSAGGGGESANYGYTF
TGCAGCGCCGGCGGGGGCGGGGAATCGGCTAACTATGGCTACACCTTC
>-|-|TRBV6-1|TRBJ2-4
CASTGTWGKNIQYF
TGTGCCAGTACAGGGACCTGGGGCAAAAACATTCAGTACTTC
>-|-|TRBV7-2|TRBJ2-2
CASSFSNPGELFF
TGTGCCAGCAGCTTTAGTAATCCCGGGGAGCTGTTTTTT
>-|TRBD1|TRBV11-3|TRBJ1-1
CASSSLQGPEAFF
TGTGCCAGCAGCTCGTTACAGGGGCCTGAAGCTTTCTTT
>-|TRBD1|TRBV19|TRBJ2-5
CASRGTTGGVETQYF
TGTGCCAGCCGAGGGACCACAGGGGGCGTCGAGACCCAGTACTTC
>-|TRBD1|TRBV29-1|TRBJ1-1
CSVRTGGLTEAFF
TGCAGCGTTCGGACAGGGGGATTAACTGAAGCTTTCTTT
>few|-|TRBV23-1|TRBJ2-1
CASSLTGGRGQFF
TGCGCCAGCAGTCTCACCGGAGGAAGGGGCCAGTTCTTC
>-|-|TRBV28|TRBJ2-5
CASSLYGEQETQYF
TGTGCCAGCAGTTTATATGGGGAACAAGAGACCCAGTACTTC
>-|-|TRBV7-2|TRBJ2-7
CASSRGAGNHEQYF
TGTGCCAGTTCGCGGGGCGCGGGGAACCACGAGCAGTACTTC
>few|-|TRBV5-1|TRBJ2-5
CASSLTGYGETQYF
TGCGCCAGCAGCTTGACTGGATATGGGGAGACCCAGTACTTC
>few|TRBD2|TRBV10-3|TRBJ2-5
CAISESAGEETQYF
TGTGCCATCAGTGAGTCGGCGGGGGAAGAGACCCAGTACTTC
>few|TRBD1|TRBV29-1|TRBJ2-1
CSVLAGTGYNEQFF
TGCAGCGTTCTAGCCGGGACAGGTTACAATGAGCAGTTCTTC
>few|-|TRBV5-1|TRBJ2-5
CASSSVETQYF
TGCGCCAGCAGTTCCGTGGAGACCCAGTACTTC
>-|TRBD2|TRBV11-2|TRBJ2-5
CASSLESGRGETQYF
TGTGCCAGCAGCTTAGAGAGCGGGAGGGGGGAGACCCAGTACTTC
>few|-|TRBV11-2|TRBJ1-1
CASSAGFGAFF
TGTGCCAGCAGCGCCGGCTTTGGAGCTTTCTTT
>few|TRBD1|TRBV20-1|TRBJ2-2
CSARYRGNTGELFF
TGCAGTGCTAGATACAGGGGGAACACCGGGGAGCTGTTTTTT
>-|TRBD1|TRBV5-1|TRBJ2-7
CASRTAGGSYEQYF
TGCGCCAGCAGGACGGCAGGGGGATCCTACGAGCAGTACTTC
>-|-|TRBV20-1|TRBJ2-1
CSARGSNEQFF
TGCAGTGCTAGAGGAAGCAATGAGCAGTTCTTC
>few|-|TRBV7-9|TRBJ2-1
CASRFVESSYNEQSF
TGTGCCAGCAGATTTGTCGAAAGCTCCTACAATGAGCAGTCCTTC
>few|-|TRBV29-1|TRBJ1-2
CSVEERSGIYGYTF
TGCAGCGTTGAAGAGCGGAGCGGAATCTATGGCTACACCTTC
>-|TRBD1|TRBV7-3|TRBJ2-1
CASSPTGGYNEQFF
TGTGCCAGTAGCCCGACAGGGGGCTACAATGAGCAGTTCTTC
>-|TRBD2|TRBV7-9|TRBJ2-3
CASSWGLAGGPDTQYF
TGTGCCAGCAGCTGGGGACTAGCGGGAGGCCCTGATACGCAGTATTTT